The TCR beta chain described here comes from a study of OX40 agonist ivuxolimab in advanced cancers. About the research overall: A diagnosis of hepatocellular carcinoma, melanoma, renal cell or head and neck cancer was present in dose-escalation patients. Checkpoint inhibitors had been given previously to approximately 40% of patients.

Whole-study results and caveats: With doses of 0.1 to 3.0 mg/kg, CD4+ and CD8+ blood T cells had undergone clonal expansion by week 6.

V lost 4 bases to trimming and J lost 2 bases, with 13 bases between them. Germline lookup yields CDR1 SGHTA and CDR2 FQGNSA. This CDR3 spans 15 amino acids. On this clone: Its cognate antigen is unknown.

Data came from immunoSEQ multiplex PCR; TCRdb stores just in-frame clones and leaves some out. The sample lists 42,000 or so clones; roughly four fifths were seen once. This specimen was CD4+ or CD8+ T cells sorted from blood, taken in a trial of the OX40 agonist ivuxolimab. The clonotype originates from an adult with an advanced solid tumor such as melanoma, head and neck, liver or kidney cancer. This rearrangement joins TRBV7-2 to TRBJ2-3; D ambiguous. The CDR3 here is CASSSEVWHTDTQYF. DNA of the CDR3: TGTGCCAGCAGCTCAGAGGTTTGGCACACAGATACGCAGTATTTT. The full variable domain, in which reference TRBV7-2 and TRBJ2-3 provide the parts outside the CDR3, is GAGVSQSPSNKVTEKGKDVELRCDPISGHTALYWYRQSLGQGLEFLIYFQGNSAPDKSGLPSDRFSAERTGGSVSTLTIQRTQQEDSAVYLCASSSEVWHTDTQYFGPGTRLTVL.